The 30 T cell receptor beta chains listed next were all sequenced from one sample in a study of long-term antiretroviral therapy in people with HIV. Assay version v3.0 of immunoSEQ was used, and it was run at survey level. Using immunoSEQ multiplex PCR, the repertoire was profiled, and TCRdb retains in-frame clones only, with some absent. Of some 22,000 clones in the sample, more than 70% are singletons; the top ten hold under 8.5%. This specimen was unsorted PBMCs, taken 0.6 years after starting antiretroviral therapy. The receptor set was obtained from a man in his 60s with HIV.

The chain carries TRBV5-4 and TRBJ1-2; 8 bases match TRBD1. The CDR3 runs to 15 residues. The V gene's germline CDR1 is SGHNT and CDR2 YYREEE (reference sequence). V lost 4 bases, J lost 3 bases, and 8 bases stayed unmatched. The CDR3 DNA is TGTGCCAGCAGCCCACGACAGGGGATAGACTATGGCTACACCTTC. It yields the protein CASSPRQGIDYGYTF.

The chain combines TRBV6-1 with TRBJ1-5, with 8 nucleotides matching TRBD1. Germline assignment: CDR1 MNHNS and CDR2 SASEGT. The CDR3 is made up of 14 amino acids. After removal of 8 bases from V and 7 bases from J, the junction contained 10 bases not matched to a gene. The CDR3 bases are TGTGCCAGCCTCCAGGGGGCGGAGGGACAGCCCCAGCATTTT. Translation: CASLQGAEGQPQHF.

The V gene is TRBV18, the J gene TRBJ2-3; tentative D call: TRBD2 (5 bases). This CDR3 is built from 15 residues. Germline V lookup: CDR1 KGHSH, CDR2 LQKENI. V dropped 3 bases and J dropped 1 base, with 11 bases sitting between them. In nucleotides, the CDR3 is TGTGCCAGCTCACCCAGATCCGGGGGCACAGATACGCAGTATTTT. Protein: CASSPRSGGTDTQYF.

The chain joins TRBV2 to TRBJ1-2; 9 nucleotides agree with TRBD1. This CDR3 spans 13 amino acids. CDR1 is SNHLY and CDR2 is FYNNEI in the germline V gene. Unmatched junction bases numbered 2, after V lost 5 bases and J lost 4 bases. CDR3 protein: CASSPQGAYGYTF. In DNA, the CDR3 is TGTGCCAGCAGTCCACAGGGGGCCTATGGCTACACCTTC.

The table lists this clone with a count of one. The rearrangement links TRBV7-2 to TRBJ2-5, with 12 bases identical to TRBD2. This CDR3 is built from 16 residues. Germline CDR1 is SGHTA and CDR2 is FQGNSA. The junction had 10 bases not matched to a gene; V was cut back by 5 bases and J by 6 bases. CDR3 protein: CASSPRLAGVRKTQYF. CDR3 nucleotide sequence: TGTGCCAGCAGCCCCCGACTAGCGGGAGTTAGAAAGACCCAGTACTTC.

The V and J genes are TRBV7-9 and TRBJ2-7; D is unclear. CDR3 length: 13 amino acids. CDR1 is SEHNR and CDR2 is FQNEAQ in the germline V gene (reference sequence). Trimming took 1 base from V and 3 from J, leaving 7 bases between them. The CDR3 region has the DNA TGTGCCAGCAGCTTAGATCGGTTCTACGAGCAGTACTTC. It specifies CASSLDRFYEQYF.

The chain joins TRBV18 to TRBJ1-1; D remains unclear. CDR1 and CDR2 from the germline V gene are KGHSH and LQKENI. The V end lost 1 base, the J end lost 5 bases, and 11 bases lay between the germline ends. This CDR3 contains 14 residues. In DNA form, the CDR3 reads TGTGCCAGCTCACCACTAGACTCCCAAACTGAAGCTTTCTTT. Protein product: CASSPLDSQTEAFF. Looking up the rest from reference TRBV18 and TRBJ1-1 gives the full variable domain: NAGVMQNPRHLVRRRGQEARLRCSPMKGHSHVYWYRQLPEEGLKFMVYLQKENIIDESGMPKERFSAEFPKEGPSILRIQQVVRGDSAAYFCASSPLDSQTEAFFGQGTRLTVV.

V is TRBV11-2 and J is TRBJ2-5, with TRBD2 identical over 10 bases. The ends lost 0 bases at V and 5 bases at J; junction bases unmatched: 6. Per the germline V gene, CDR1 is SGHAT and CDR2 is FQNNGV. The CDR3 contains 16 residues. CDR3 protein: CASSLEGLAGAETQYF. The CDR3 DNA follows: TGTGCCAGCAGCTTAGAGGGTCTAGCGGGGGCGGAGACCCAGTACTTC.

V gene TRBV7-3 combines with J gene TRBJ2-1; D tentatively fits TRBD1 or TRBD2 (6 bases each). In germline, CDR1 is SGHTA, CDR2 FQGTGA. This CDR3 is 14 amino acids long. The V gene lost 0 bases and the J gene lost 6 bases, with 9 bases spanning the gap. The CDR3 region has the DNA TGTGCCAGCAGCTTAACGGGGGGCCGCAATGAGCAGTTCTTC. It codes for CASSLTGGRNEQFF. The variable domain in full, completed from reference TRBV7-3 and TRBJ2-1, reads GAGVSQTPSNKVTEKGKYVELRCDPISGHTALYWYRQSLGQGPEFLIYFQGTGAADDSGLPNDRFFAVRPEGSVSTLKIQRTERGDSAVYLCASSLTGGRNEQFFGPGTRLTVL.

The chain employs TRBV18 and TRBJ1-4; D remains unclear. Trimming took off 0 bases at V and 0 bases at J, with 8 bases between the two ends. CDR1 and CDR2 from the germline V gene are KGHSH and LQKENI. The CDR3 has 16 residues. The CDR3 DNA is TGTGCCAGCTCACCACCGGGTAGTGCAACTAATGAAAAACTGTTTTTT. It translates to CASSPPGSATNEKLFF.

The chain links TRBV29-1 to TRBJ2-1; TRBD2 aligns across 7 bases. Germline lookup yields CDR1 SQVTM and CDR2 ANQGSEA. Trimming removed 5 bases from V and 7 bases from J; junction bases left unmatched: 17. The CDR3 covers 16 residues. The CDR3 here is CSVTSASGLLQNEQFF. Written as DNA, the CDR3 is TGCAGCGTTACTTCGGCTAGCGGCCTTCTACAGAATGAGCAGTTCTTC.

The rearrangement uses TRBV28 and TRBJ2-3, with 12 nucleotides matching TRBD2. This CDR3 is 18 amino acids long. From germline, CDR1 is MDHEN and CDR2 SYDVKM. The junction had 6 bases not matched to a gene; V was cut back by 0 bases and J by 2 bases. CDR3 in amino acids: CASSLWTSGRLSTDTQYF. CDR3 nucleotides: TGTGCCAGCAGTTTATGGACTAGCGGGAGACTTTCCACAGATACGCAGTATTTT.

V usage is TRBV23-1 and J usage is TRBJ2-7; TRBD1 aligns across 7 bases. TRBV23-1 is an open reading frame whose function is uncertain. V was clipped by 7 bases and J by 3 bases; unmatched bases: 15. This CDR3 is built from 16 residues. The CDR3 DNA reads TGCGCCAGCACAAAGGAGAGGGGGCCTTGCCACTACGAGCAGTACTTC. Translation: CASTKERGPCHYEQYF.

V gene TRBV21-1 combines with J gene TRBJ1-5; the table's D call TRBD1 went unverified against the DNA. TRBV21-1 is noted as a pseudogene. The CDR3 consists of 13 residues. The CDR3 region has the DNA TGTGCCAGCACCCCGACAGGTCCCCAGCCCCAGCATTTT. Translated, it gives CASTPTGPQPQHF.

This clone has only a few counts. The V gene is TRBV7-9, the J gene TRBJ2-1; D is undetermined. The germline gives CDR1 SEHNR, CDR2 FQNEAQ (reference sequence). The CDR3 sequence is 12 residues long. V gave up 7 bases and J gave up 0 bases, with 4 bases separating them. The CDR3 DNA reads TGTGCCAGCACCTACTCCTACAATGAGCAGTTCTTC. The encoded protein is CASTYSYNEQFF.

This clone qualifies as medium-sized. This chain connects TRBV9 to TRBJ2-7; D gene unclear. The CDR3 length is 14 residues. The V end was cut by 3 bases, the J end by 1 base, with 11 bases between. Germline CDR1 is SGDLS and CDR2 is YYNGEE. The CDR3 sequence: CASSAYSRSYEQYF. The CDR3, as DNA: TGTGCCAGCAGCGCCTACAGTAGGTCCTACGAGCAGTACTTC.

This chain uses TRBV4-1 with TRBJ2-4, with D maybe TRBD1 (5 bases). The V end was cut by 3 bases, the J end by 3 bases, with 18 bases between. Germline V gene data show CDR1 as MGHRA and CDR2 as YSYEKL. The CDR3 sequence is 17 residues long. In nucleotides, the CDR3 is TGCGCCAGCAGCCAGGGGCTGAGATTAGGGGACAAAAACATTCAGTACTTC. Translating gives CASSQGLRLGDKNIQYF.

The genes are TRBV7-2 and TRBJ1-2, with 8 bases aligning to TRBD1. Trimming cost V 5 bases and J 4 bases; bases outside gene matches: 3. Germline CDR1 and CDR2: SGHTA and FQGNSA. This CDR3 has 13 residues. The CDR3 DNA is TGTGCCAGCAGCCCTGGACAGGGCTATGGCTACACCTTC. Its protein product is CASSPGQGYGYTF.

DNA for the CDR3: TGTGCCAGTAAAAAAGCGGGTCACGCGGCTACGCAGTATTTT. It yields the protein CASKKAGHAATQYF. The rearrangement uses TRBV19 and TRBJ2-3; tentative D call: TRBD2 (6 bases). Trimming stripped 7 bases from V and 8 bases from J, with 19 bases between. Germline lookup yields CDR1 LNHDA and CDR2 SQIVND (reference sequence). The length of the CDR3 is 14 residues.

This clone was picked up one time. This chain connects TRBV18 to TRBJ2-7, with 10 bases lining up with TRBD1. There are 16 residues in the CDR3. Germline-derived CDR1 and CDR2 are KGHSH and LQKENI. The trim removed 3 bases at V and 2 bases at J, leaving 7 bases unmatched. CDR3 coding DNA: TGTGCCAGCTCACCTTCGCCCGGGACAGGGGCCTACGAGCAGTACTTC. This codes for CASSPSPGTGAYEQYF.

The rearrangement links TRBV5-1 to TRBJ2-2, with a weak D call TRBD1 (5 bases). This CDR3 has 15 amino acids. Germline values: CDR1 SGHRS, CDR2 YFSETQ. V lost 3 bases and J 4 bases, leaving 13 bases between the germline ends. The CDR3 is CASSSAGNPTGELFF. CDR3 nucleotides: TGCGCCAGCAGCTCTGCAGGGAATCCCACCGGGGAGCTGTTTTTT.

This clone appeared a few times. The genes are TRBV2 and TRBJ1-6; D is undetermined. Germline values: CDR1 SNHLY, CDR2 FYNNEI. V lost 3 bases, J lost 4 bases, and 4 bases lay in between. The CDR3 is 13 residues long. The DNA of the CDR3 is TGTGCCAGCAGTGAGGAGTATAATTCACCCCTCCACTTT. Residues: CASSEEYNSPLHF. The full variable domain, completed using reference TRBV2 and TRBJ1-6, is EPEVTQTPSHQVTQMGQEVILRCVPISNHLYFYWYRQILGQKVEFLVSFYNNEISEKSEIFDDQFSVERPDGSNFTLKIRSTKLEDSAMYFCASSEEYNSPLHFGNGTRLTVT.

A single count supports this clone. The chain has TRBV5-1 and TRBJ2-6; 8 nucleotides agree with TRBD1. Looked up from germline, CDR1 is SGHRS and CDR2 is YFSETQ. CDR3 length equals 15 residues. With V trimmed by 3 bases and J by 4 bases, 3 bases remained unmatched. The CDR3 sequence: CASSSQGAGANVLTF. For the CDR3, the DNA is TGCGCCAGCAGCTCTCAGGGGGCCGGGGCCAACGTCCTGACTTTC.

CDR3 coding DNA: TGTGCCACCAGCGGACCTAACAGGGAAAGCTCCTATAATTCACCCCTCCACTTT. Its translation: CATSGPNRESSYNSPLHF. The chain has TRBV15 and TRBJ1-6; TRBD1 is a possible D gene (6 bases). The CDR3 spans 18 residues. The V gene's germline CDR1 is LNHNV and CDR2 YYDKDF (reference sequence). Trimming took off 5 bases at V and 0 bases at J, with 17 bases between the two ends.

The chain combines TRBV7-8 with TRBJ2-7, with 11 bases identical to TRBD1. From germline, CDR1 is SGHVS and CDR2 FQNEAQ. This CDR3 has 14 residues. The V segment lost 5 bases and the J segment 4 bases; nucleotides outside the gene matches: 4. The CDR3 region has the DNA TGTGCCAGCAGCCATGGGACAGGGGGTTACGAGCAGTACTTC. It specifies CASSHGTGGYEQYF. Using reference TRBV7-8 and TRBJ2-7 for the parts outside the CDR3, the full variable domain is GAGVSQSPRYKVAKRGQDVALRCDPISGHVSLFWYQQALGQGPEFLTYFQNEAQLDKSGLPSDRFFAERPEGSVSTLKIQRTQQEDSAVYLCASSHGTGGYEQYFGPGTRLTVT.

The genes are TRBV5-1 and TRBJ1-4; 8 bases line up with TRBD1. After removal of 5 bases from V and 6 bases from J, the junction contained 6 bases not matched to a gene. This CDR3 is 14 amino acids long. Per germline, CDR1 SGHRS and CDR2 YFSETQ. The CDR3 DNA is TGCGCCAGCAGAGTCGGACAGGGTGATGAAAAACTGTTTTTT. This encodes CASRVGQGDEKLFF.

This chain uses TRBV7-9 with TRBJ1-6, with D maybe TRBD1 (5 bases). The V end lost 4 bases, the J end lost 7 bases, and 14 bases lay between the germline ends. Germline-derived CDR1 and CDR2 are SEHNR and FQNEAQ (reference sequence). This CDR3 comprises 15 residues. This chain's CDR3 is CASSSTGTANSPLHF. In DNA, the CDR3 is TGTGCCAGCAGCTCCACCGGGACCGCCAATTCACCCCTCCACTTT. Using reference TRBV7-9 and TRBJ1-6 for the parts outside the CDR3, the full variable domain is DTGVSQNPRHKITKRGQNVTFRCDPISEHNRLYWYRQTLGQGPEFLTYFQNEAQLEKSRLLSDRFSAERPKGSFSTLEIQRTEQGDSAMYLCASSSTGTANSPLHFGNGTRLTVT.

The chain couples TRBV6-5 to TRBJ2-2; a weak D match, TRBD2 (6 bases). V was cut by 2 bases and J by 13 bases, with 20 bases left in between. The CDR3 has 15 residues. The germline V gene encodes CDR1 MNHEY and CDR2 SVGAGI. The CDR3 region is CASSYGTPAPEGLFF. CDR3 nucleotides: TGTGCCAGCAGTTACGGGACTCCAGCTCCGGAGGGGCTGTTTTTT.

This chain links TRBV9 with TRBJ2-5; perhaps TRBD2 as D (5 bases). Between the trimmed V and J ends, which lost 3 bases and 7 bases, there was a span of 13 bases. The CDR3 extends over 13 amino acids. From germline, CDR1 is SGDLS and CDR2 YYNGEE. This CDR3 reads CASSEPRGGTQYF. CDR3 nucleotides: TGTGCCAGCAGCGAGCCCCGTGGAGGGACCCAGTACTTC.

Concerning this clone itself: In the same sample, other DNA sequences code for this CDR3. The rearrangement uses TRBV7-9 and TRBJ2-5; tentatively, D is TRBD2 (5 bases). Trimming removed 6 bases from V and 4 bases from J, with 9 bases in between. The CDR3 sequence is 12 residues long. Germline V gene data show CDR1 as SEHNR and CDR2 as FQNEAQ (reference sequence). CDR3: CASSFGGETQYF. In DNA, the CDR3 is TGTGCCAGCAGTTTCGGAGGAGAGACCCAGTACTTC.